The 5 T cell receptor beta chains given below trace back to one sample, sequenced in a study of blood T cells in healthy people across ages (dated by TCRdb to between 2014 and 2016). Library construction relied on 5' RACE. TCRdb names Illumina HiSeq 2500 as the instrument used. A second roughly 6 to 11 cycle PCR used a sample-barcoded 5' primer and a J-beta primer mix. Starting from the raw public reads, TCRdb applied fastp trimming at Q25, assembled clones with MiXCR and retained in-frame beta chains. For every CDR3 protein sequence, its rows merge into one entry that carries the most common genes and DNA. Present in this sample are 630,000 or so distinct CDR3 sequences, less than 35% of which were seen just once. The ten largest clones capture around 14% of the sample. What was sequenced was blood. These receptor sequences come from a woman aged 80 or over in good health.

There are many counts of this clonotype. A read error may be the cause here, since a much bigger clone is one base away. The gene calls are TRBV7-2 and TRBJ2-1; no firm D call. The J call is doubtful: the DNA matches TRBJ2-7 better. The CDR3 is made up of 12 amino acids. Germline lookup yields CDR1 SGHTA and CDR2 FQGNSA. Here the CDR3 reads CASGRPYNEQYF. The CDR3 DNA reads as TGTGCCAGCGGCCGACCCTACAATGAGCAGTACTTC.

A remark on this clonotype: A much larger clone differs from this one at a single base, so this may be a read error. This chain joins TRBV6-6 and TRBJ2-7, with 9 bases that match TRBD2. CDR3 length: 15 residues. V shed 7 bases and J 3 bases; nucleotides not matched to a gene: 10. In germline, CDR1 is MNHNY, CDR2 SVGAGI (reference sequence). This chain's CDR3 is CASNSGGGGVYEQYF. The CDR3 DNA follows: TGTGCCAGCAACTCCGGGGGCGGGGGGGTCTACGAGCAGTACTTC.

The V call is TRBV20-1, the J call TRBJ1-5; unclear D gene. The CDR3 contains 17 residues. From germline, CDR1 is DFQATT and CDR2 SNEGSKA (reference sequence). Trimming pared 0 bases from V and 0 bases from J, leaving 15 bases between. The DNA of the CDR3 is TGCAGTGCTAGAGACCCCCTCCGGGCCGATAGCAATCAGCCCCAGCATTTT. The encoded protein is CSARDPLRADSNQPQHF.

Remarks on this clonotype: One junction end does not reproduce the germline sequence, and a read error may be involved. The CDR3 loop reads CASSRAGGHSYDEQFF. The CDR3 coding sequence is TGTGCCAGCAGTCGAGCGGGGGGGCACTCCTACGATGAGCAGTTCTTC. The rearrangement uses TRBV6-5 and TRBJ2-1, with 10 bases identical to TRBD2. The germline gives CDR1 MNHEY, CDR2 SVGAGI. This CDR3 is built from 16 residues.

A remark on this clonotype: A much larger clone differs from this one at a single base, so this may be a read error. This chain uses TRBV20-1 with TRBJ2-5; TRBD1 is a possible D gene (6 bases). Germline CDR1 DFQATT, CDR2 SNEGSKA (reference sequence). The CDR3 consists of 14 residues. Trimming took off 3 bases at V and 11 bases at J, with 22 bases between the two ends. DNA of the CDR3: TGCAGTGCTAGGGACAGAGAACATTACAATGGGCAGTACTTC. Translation gives CSARDREHYNGQYF.